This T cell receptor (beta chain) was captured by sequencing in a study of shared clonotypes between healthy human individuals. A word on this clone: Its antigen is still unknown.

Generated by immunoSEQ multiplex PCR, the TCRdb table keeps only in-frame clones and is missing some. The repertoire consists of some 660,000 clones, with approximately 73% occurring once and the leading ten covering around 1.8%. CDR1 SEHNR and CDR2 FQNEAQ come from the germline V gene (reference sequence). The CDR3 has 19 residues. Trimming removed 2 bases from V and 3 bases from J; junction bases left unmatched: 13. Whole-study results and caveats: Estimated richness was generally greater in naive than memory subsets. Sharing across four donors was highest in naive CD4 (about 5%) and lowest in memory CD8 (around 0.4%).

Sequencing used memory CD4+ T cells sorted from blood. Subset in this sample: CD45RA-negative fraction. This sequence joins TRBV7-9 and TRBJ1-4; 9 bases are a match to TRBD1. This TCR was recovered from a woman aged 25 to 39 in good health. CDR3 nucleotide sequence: TGTGCCAGCAGCTTATCCGTCGGGACAGGGCTACGGGCTAATGAAAAACTGTTTTTT. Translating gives CASSLSVGTGLRANEKLFF.